The 10 T cell receptor beta chains below come from one sample, sequenced in a study of cytomegalovirus exposure and HLA in healthy donors. In the PCR, 60 Vbeta and 13 Jbeta primers were used. The table came from immunoSEQ multiplex PCR; TCRdb's copy has only in-frame clones and leaves some out. The repertoire holds over 120,000 clones, with about 70% as singletons. The sequencing sample was made of PBMCs. The receptors originated from a woman aged 60-75 years in good health and CMV-seropositive.

This chain uses TRBV4-1 with TRBJ2-4; tentatively, D is TRBD1 (5 bases). In germline, CDR1 is MGHRA, CDR2 YSYEKL. The CDR3 is 16 residues long. The germline V and J ends were trimmed by 2 bases and 2 bases, with 13 bases remaining between them. CDR3 protein: CASSQYRQGSKNIQYF. CDR3 DNA: TGCGCCAGCAGCCAATATCGCCAGGGCTCCAAAAACATTCAGTACTTC.

This rearrangement joins TRBV28 to TRBJ1-1, with D possibly TRBD1 on 6 matching bases. The CDR3 contains 14 residues. CDR1 and CDR2 (germline): MDHEN, SYDVKM. Trimming took 6 bases from V and 4 from J, leaving 15 bases between them. In DNA, the CDR3 is TGTGCCAGCAGCTTCCGGGACAAATCCACTGAAGCTTTCTTT. Protein sequence: CASSFRDKSTEAFF.

This chain connects TRBV7-5 to TRBJ1-1; the D call of TRBD1 is as the table states it, not checked on the DNA. TRBV7-5 is listed as a pseudogene. The CDR3 has 14 residues. The CDR3 DNA reads as TGTGCCAGAAGCTTAGACAGGGGGAACACTGAAGCTTTCTTT. It encodes CARSLDRGNTEAFF.

The chain combines TRBV7-2 with TRBJ2-1; D perhaps matches TRBD2 (6 bases). V gave up 6 bases and J gave up 8 bases, with 17 bases separating them. The CDR3 loop spans 14 amino acids. Germline lookup yields CDR1 SGHTA and CDR2 FQGNSA. Written as DNA, the CDR3 is TGTGCCAGCAGTTATAGGAGGGGATACGATGAGCAGTTCTTC. Translation: CASSYRRGYDEQFF.

This clone was seen just once. The rearrangement uses TRBV2 and TRBJ1-5; D remains ambiguous. Trimming removed 5 bases at V and 3 bases at J, with 14 bases between. The CDR3 has 15 residues. Germline V gene lookup returns CDR1 SNHLY and CDR2 FYNNEI. CDR3 in amino acids: CASSPTGNDNQPQHF. CDR3 in DNA: TGTGCCAGCAGTCCAACGGGGAACGACAATCAGCCCCAGCATTTT.

The chain links TRBV27 to TRBJ1-2; a weak D match, TRBD1 (5 bases). The V and J ends lost 3 bases and 8 bases respectively, with 13 bases between them. The germline gives CDR1 MNHEY, CDR2 SMNVEV (reference sequence). There are 13 residues in the CDR3. The CDR3 DNA is TGTGCCAGCAGTTTCGCCAGGGCGAGCGGCTACACCTTC. It yields the protein CASSFARASGYTF.

The chain carries TRBV6-5 and TRBJ1-5; D not resolved. There are 14 residues in the CDR3. The V end was cut by 6 bases, the J end by 0 bases, with 9 bases between. The germline CDR1 and CDR2 sequences are MNHEY and SVGAGI. This chain's CDR3 is CASSPDISNQPQHF. The CDR3 coding sequence is TGTGCCAGCAGCCCAGACATTAGCAATCAGCCCCAGCATTTT.

This clone was seen more than once but under ten times. The rearrangement uses TRBV28 and TRBJ1-2; 8 bases are a match to TRBD1. The CDR3 totals 16 residues. The germline gives CDR1 MDHEN, CDR2 SYDVKM. Unmatched junction bases numbered 8, after V lost 3 bases and J lost 2 bases. CDR3 sequence (DNA): TGTGCCAGCAGTTTTGGACAGGGATCGGGGAACTATGGCTACACCTTC. The encoded protein is CASSFGQGSGNYGYTF.

J is TRBJ1-5 and V is TRBV30, with 8 bases lining up with TRBD1. V shed 5 bases, J shed 1 base, and the junction held 4 bases outside the gene matches. The CDR3 consists of 14 residues. Germline V lookup: CDR1 GTSNPN, CDR2 SVGIG (reference sequence). The CDR3 region is CAWGDRHSNQPQHF. In DNA, the CDR3 is TGTGCCTGGGGGGACAGGCACAGCAATCAGCCCCAGCATTTT.

The chain has TRBV18 and TRBJ2-7; TRBD1 matches 7 bases. V was clipped by 4 bases and J by 6 bases; unmatched bases: 3. This CDR3 comprises 12 residues. Germline V CDR1 and CDR2: KGHSH, LQKENI. CDR3 coding DNA: TGTGCCAGCTCACTCCGACAGGGCGAGCAGTACTTC. It yields the protein CASSLRQGEQYF.